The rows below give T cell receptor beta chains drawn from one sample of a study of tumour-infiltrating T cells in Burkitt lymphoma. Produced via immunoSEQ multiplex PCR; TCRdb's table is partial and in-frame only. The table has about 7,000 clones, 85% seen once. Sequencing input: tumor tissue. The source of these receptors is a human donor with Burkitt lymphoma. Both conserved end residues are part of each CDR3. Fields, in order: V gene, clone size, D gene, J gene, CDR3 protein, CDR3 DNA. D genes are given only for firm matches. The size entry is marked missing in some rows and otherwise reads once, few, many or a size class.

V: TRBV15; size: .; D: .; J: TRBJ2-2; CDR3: CATSRDRTSRNTGELFF; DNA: TGTGCCACCAGCAGAGATCGTACTAGCAGAAACACCGGGGAGCTGTTTTTT
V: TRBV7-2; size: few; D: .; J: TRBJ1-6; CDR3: CASSLARDSPLHF; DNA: TGTGCCAGCAGCTTGGCACGGGATTCACCCCTCCACTTT
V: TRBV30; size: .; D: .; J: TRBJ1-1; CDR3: CAWKGFGSTEAFF; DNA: TGTGCCTGGAAGGGGTTTGGTAGCACTGAAGCTTTCTTT
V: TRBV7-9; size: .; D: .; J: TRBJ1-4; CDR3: CASSLMQATNEKLFF; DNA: TGTGCCAGCAGCTTAATGCAGGCAACTAATGAAAAACTGTTTTTT
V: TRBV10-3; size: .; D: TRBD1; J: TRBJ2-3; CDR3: CAISESPDRDTQYF; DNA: TGTGCCATCAGTGAGTCCCCGGACAGGGATACGCAGTATTTT
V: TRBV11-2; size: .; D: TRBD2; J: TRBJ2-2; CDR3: CASRGLAGNTGELFF; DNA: TGTGCCAGCAGGGGACTAGCGGGGAACACCGGGGAGCTGTTTTTT
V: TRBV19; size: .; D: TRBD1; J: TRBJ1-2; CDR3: CASSGGQASNYGYTF; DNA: TGTGCCAGTTCCGGGGGACAGGCTTCTAACTATGGCTACACCTTC
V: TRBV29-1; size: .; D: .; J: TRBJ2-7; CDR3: CSVVTNDYEQYF; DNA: TGCAGCGTTGTTACAAATGACTACGAGCAGTACTTC
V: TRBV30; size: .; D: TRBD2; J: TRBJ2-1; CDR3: CAWSVRGDEQFF; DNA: TGTGCCTGGAGTGTACGGGGGGATGAGCAGTTCTTC
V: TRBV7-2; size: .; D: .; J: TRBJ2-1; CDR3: CASSPLEGADYNEQFF; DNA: TGTGCCAGCAGCCCTCTTGAGGGAGCGGACTACAATGAGCAGTTCTTC
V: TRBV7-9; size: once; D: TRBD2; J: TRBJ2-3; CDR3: CASSFWREPTDTQYF; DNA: TGTGCCAGCAGCTTTTGGCGGGAGCCAACAGATACGCAGTATTTT
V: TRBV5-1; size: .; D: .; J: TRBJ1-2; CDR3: CASSLGTGIYGYTF; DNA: TGCGCCAGCAGCTTGGGAACAGGGATCTATGGCTACACCTTC
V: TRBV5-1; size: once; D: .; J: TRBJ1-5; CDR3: CASSLESSNQPQHF; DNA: TGCGCCAGCAGCTTGGAGAGCTCCAATCAGCCCCAGCATTTT
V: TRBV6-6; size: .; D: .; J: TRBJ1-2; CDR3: CASSYGGGNGYTF; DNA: TGTGCCAGCAGTTACGGGGGCGGGAACGGCTACACCTTC
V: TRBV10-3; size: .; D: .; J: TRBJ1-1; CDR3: CAIRRTGEGDTEAFF; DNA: TGTGCCATCAGGCGGACGGGAGAGGGGGACACTGAAGCTTTCTTT
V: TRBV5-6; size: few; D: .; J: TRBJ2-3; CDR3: CASSRSGSTDTQYF; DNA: TGTGCCAGCAGTCGTTCGGGAAGCACAGATACGCAGTATTTT
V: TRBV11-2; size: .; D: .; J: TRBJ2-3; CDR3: CASSLVRQRTDTQYF; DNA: TGTGCCAGCAGCTTAGTTCGGCAGCGCACAGATACGCAGTATTTT
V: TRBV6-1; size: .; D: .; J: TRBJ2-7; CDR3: CASSVGRPYEQYF; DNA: TGTGCCAGCAGTGTAGGCAGGCCCTACGAGCAGTACTTC
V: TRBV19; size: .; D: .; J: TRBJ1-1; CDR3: CASSIGTGAGAEAFF; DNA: TGTGCCAGTAGTATAGGGACTGGGGCTGGGGCTGAAGCTTTCTTT
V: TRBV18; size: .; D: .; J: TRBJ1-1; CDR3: CASPPVEGGTEAFF; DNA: TGTGCCAGCCCCCCGGTTGAAGGAGGCACTGAAGCTTTCTTT
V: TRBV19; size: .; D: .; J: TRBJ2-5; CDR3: CASRNPYQETQYF; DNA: TGTGCCAGTAGAAACCCGTACCAAGAGACCCAGTACTTC
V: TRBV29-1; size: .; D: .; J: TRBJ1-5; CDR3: CSVHDGSNQPQHF; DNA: TGCAGCGTCCATGACGGTAGCAATCAGCCCCAGCATTTT
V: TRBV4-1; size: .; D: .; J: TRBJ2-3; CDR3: CASSQEGLTDTQYF; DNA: TGCGCCAGCAGCCAAGAGGGGCTTACAGATACGCAGTATTTT
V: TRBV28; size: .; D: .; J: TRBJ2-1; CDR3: CASSFPPEGRNEQFF; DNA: TGTGCCAGCAGTTTTCCCCCTGAGGGTAGGAATGAGCAGTTCTTC
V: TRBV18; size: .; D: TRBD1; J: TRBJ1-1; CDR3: CASSPSQTGYAEAFF; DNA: TGTGCCAGCTCACCGTCCCAGACAGGGTACGCTGAAGCTTTCTTT
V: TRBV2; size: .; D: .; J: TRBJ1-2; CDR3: CASSEIGRGLNYGYTF; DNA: TGTGCCAGCAGTGAAATAGGCAGGGGACTTAACTATGGCTACACCTTC
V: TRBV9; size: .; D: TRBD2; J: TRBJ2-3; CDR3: CASSESAGGTDTQYF; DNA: TGTGCCAGCAGCGAGTCGGCGGGGGGCACAGATACGCAGTATTTT
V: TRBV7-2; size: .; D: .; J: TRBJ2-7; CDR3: CASSPDWGEEQYF; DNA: TGTGCCAGCAGCCCGGACTGGGGGGAGGAGCAGTACTTC
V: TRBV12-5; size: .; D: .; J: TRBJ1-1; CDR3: CASGLVSLRPLNTEAFF; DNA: TGTGCTAGTGGTTTGGTCTCCCTGAGACCCCTGAACACTGAAGCTTTCTTT
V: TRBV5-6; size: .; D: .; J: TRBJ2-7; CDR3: CASSGNEYEQYF; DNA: TGTGCCAGCAGCGGAAATGAGTACGAGCAGTACTTC
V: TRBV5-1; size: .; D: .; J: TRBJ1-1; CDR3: CASSLVSLGAEAFF; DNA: TGCGCCAGCAGCTTGGTTTCTTTGGGGGCTGAAGCTTTCTTT
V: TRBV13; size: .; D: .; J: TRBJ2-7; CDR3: CASSLGRSTYEQYF; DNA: TGTGCCAGCAGCTTAGGCCGGTCGACCTACGAGCAGTACTTC
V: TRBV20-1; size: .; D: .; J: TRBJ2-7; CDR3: CSVALPYEQYF; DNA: TGCAGCGTAGCGCTACCCTACGAGCAGTACTTC
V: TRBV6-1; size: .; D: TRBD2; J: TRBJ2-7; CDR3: CASSGSGGVYEQYF; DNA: TGTGCCAGCAGTGGTAGCGGGGGGGTGTACGAGCAGTACTTC
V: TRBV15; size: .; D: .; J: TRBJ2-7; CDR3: CATSRDKGWYEQYF; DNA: TGTGCCACCAGCAGAGATAAGGGGTGGTACGAGCAGTACTTC
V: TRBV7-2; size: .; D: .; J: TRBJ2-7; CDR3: CASSLEGVEQYF; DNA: TGTGCCAGCAGCTTAGAAGGGGTCGAGCAGTACTTC
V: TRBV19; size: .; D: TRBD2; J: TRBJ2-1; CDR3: CASSLAGGGYNEQFF; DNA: TGTGCCAGTAGTTTAGCGGGAGGGGGATACAATGAGCAGTTCTTC
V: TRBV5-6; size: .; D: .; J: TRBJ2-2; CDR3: CASSFPGELFF; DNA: TGTGCCAGCAGCTTCCCCGGGGAGCTGTTTTTT